These 2 T cell receptor beta chains came from one sample sequenced in a study of Ad26.COV2.S vaccination and SARS-CoV-2 variants. Profiling relied on immunoSEQ multiplex PCR, and the TCRdb table lists in-frame clones only, not all of them. Here the sample spans hundreds of thousands of clones, about 85% being singletons. The treatment: approximately 18 received Ad26.COV2.S at low or high dose, single or two shots; about 5 received placebo; per-sample allocation not given. Vaccine and placebo recipients were sampled on day 63 after the first injection. The source material was peripheral blood, sampled in a trial of Ad26.COV2.S vaccine versus placebo. Receptors originate from a person aged 18-60 years who received the Ad26.COV2.S COVID-19 vaccine or a placebo.

The CDR3, as DNA: TGCGCCAGCAGCCAAGTTGCGGCCCCGTTCGAGACCCAGTACTTC. Residues: CASSQVAAPFETQYF. The J gene is TRBJ2-5, the V gene TRBV4-1; D is unresolved. In germline, CDR1 is MGHRA, CDR2 YSYEKL. The CDR3 is 15 residues long. Between the trimmed V and J ends, which lost 1 base and 5 bases, there was a span of 14 bases.

The chain couples TRBV5-5 to TRBJ2-5; 14 bases match TRBD2. This CDR3 has 16 residues. Germline trimming cut 4 bases from V and 5 bases from J; bases unmatched to any gene: 7. CDR1 is SGHKS, CDR2 YYEKEE, per germline (reference sequence). The CDR3 reads CASSAGLAGGSETQYF. CDR3 nucleotide sequence: TGTGCCAGCAGCGCCGGACTAGCGGGGGGCTCTGAGACCCAGTACTTC.